The 20 T cell receptor beta chains given below trace back to one sample, sequenced in a study of neoadjuvant nivolumab and ipilimumab in lung cancer. Measured with immunoSEQ multiplex PCR; TCRdb has only the in-frame clones, and not every one. The sample lists some 28,000 clones, 65% to 85% occurring once. The sample in question was tumor tissue, obtained after neoadjuvant nivolumab, alone or with ipilimumab, at or shortly before surgery. These receptors were taken from an adult with non-small cell lung cancer.

The rearrangement uses TRBV5-1 and TRBJ2-7, with D unclear. Deletions cut 4 bases from V and 4 bases from J, with 15 bases between. The germline V gene encodes CDR1 SGHRS and CDR2 YFSETQ. The CDR3 loop spans 14 amino acids. CDR3 in DNA: TGCGCCAGCAGCCCGCCTTTTTCGAATTACGAGCAGTACTTC. As protein: CASSPPFSNYEQYF.

This clone was recorded once. The gene calls are TRBV7-9 and TRBJ2-1, with D perhaps TRBD1 (5 bases). The CDR3 is 15 amino acids. Germline V gives CDR1 SEHNR, CDR2 FQNEAQ (reference sequence). The V end lost 5 bases, the J end lost 2 bases, and 13 bases lay between the germline ends. The CDR3 here is CASSEQVLTYNEQFF. CDR3 nucleotide sequence: TGTGCCAGCAGCGAACAGGTTTTAACCTACAATGAGCAGTTCTTC.

V is TRBV11-2 and J is TRBJ2-7; D is unclear. This CDR3 is 12 amino acids long. The germline V gene encodes CDR1 SGHAT and CDR2 FQNNGV. V lost 1 base, J lost 5 bases, and 6 bases lay in between. The CDR3: CASSLATHEQYF. The CDR3, as DNA: TGTGCCAGCAGCTTAGCAACCCACGAGCAGTACTTC.

The chain carries TRBV27 and TRBJ2-1, with D possibly being TRBD2 (6 bases). This CDR3 is 14 amino acids long. V was pared by 5 bases and J by 7 bases, with 15 bases between. Germline CDR1 and CDR2: MNHEY and SMNVEV (reference sequence). The CDR3 spells CASSLTTSHNEQFF. CDR3 nucleotides: TGTGCCAGCAGTCTAACAACTAGCCATAATGAGCAGTTCTTC.

V gene TRBV11-2 combines with J gene TRBJ1-2; TRBD1 agrees at 9 bases. Germline trimming cut 1 base from V and 5 bases from J; bases unmatched to any gene: 2. This CDR3 contains 14 residues. The germline V gene encodes CDR1 SGHAT and CDR2 FQNNGV. The CDR3: CASSLAGQGYGYTF. The CDR3 bases are TGTGCCAGCAGCTTAGCCGGACAGGGGTATGGCTACACCTTC. Together with reference TRBV11-2 and TRBJ1-2, the CDR3 gives the full variable domain: EAGVAQSPRYKIIEKRQSVAFWCNPISGHATLYWYQQILGQGPKLLIQFQNNGVVDDSQLPKDRFSAERLKGVDSTLKIQPAKLEDSAVYLCASSLAGQGYGYTFGSGTRLTVV.

This clone was counted once. The V gene is TRBV28, the J gene TRBJ2-3; D is perhaps TRBD1 or TRBD2 (5 bases each). Germline CDR1 reads MDHEN; CDR2 reads SYDVKM. CDR3 length: 15 amino acids. The V end was cut by 5 bases, the J end by 5 bases, with 17 bases between. This CDR3 reads CASSSVGVGIDTQYF. CDR3 coding DNA: TGTGCCAGCAGTAGCGTGGGGGTGGGTATAGATACGCAGTATTTT. The whole variable domain, remainder taken from reference TRBV28 and TRBJ2-3, is DVKVTQSSRYLVKRTGEKVFLECVQDMDHENMFWYRQDPGLGLRLIYFSYDVKMKEKGDIPEGYSVSREKKERFSLILESASTNQTSMYLCASSSVGVGIDTQYFGPGTRLTVL.

The chain employs TRBV29-1 and TRBJ2-3; 10 bases are a match to TRBD1. The CDR3 is made up of 16 amino acids. The germline V gene encodes CDR1 SQVTM and CDR2 ANQGSEA. V shed 6 bases and J 6 bases; nucleotides not matched to a gene: 15. In DNA form, the CDR3 reads TGCAGCGTATCAATCCGGGACAGGGGTGTAGGGGATACGCAGTATTTT. It translates to CSVSIRDRGVGDTQYF.

The chain carries TRBV5-1 and TRBJ2-2, with 10 bases lining up with TRBD2. The V and J ends lost 0 bases and 6 bases, in that order; junction bases with no gene match: 14. Germline lookup yields CDR1 SGHRS and CDR2 YFSETQ. This CDR3 contains 19 residues. The CDR3 sequence: CASSLETSGEFLYAGELFF. The DNA of the CDR3 is TGCGCCAGCAGCTTGGAAACTAGCGGGGAATTCTTATACGCCGGGGAGCTGTTTTTT. Complete variable domain (other parts from reference TRBV5-1 and TRBJ2-2): KAGVTQTPRYLIKTRGQQVTLSCSPISGHRSVSWYQQTPGQGLQFLFEYFSETQRNKGNFPGRFSGRQFSNSRSEMNVSTLELGDSALYLCASSLETSGEFLYAGELFFGEGSRLTVL.

Only one count was recorded for this clone. CDR3 residues: CASSLDLNTEAFF. The CDR3 DNA is TGTGCCAGCAGCTTAGATCTGAACACTGAAGCTTTCTTT. The V gene is TRBV7-6, the J gene TRBJ1-1; D is ambiguous. The V end lost 1 base, the J end lost 0 bases, and 3 bases lay between the germline ends. Germline CDR1 is SGHVS and CDR2 is FNYEAQ. The CDR3 is 13 amino acids.

This chain connects TRBV5-4 to TRBJ2-2; 11 bases fit TRBD1. After removal of 5 bases from V and 6 bases from J, the junction contained 6 bases not matched to a gene. The germline V gene has CDR1 SGHNT and CDR2 YYREEE (reference sequence). The CDR3 covers 15 residues. The DNA for the CDR3 is TGTGCCAGCAGACTCCAGGACAGGGGGCCCGGGGAGCTGTTTTTT. Residues: CASRLQDRGPGELFF.

The V and J genes are TRBV11-1 and TRBJ1-3; D is perhaps TRBD1 (6 bases). With 4 bases removed from V and 0 bases from J, the gap between germline ends came to 13 bases. There are 16 residues in the CDR3. Per the germline V gene, CDR1 is SGHAT and CDR2 is FQDESV (reference sequence). The CDR3 sequence: CASSSTGDTSGNTIYF. The CDR3 bases are TGTGCCAGCAGCTCGACAGGAGATACCTCTGGAAACACCATATATTTT.

The chain couples TRBV6-5 to TRBJ1-1; D might be TRBD1 (5 bases). This CDR3 contains 14 residues. CDR1 is MNHEY, CDR2 SVGAGI, per germline. V was trimmed by 6 bases and J by 4 bases, leaving 15 bases between them. The CDR3 region is CASSPPGGGTEAFF. The CDR3 DNA reads as TGTGCCAGCAGCCCGCCGGGGGGGGGCACTGAAGCTTTCTTT.

This clone was observed once. The chain's CDR3 is CASSLSRDADTQYF. DNA for the CDR3: TGTGCCAGCAGCTTATCCAGGGATGCAGATACGCAGTATTTT. This chain uses TRBV7-9 with TRBJ2-3; a weak D match, TRBD1 (5 bases). CDR1 is SEHNR, CDR2 FQNEAQ, per germline (reference sequence). CDR3 size: 14 residues. V lost 2 bases and J lost 4, with 10 bases in between.

V and J are TRBV7-2 and TRBJ2-7; 11 positions agree with TRBD2. The germline V gene encodes CDR1 SGHTA and CDR2 FQGNSA. V lost 2 bases and J lost 2; bases outside the gene matches: 2. This CDR3 region has 15 residues. CDR3 sequence (DNA): TGTGCCAGCAGCTTAAATAGCGGGGGGGCCTACGAGCAGTACTTC. This translates into CASSLNSGGAYEQYF.

The chain joins TRBV5-1 to TRBJ2-6; D tentatively fits TRBD1 or TRBD2 (5 bases each). Trimming took 1 base from V and 2 from J, leaving 13 bases between them. The CDR3 runs to 17 residues. The V gene's germline CDR1 is SGHRS and CDR2 YFSETQ. This chain's CDR3 is CASSLWGNNPGANVLTF. The CDR3 nucleotides are TGCGCCAGCAGCTTGTGGGGGAATAATCCTGGGGCCAACGTCCTGACTTTC.

Sample share makes this clone medium-sized (0.01 to 0.1%). This chain links TRBV11-2 with TRBJ1-1, with a tentative D call TRBD1 (5 bases). V shed 5 bases and J shed 4 bases, with 17 bases lying between them. Germline V gene data show CDR1 as SGHAT and CDR2 as FQNNGV. The CDR3 contains 15 residues. CDR3 sequence reads: CASSDERNGGTEAFF. CDR3 DNA: TGTGCCAGCAGCGATGAAAGGAACGGGGGCACTGAAGCTTTCTTT. Complete variable domain (other parts from reference TRBV11-2 and TRBJ1-1): EAGVAQSPRYKIIEKRQSVAFWCNPISGHATLYWYQQILGQGPKLLIQFQNNGVVDDSQLPKDRFSAERLKGVDSTLKIQPAKLEDSAVYLCASSDERNGGTEAFFGQGTRLTVV.

V and J are TRBV7-8 and TRBJ2-2; TRBD2 matches 9 bases. V lost 1 base to trimming and J lost 5 bases; unmatched junction nucleotides: 8. CDR3 size: 17 residues. Looked up from germline, CDR1 is SGHVS and CDR2 is FQNEAQ. CDR3: CASSLDWREGQTGELFF. The CDR3 DNA sequence: TGTGCCAGCAGCTTAGATTGGCGGGAGGGCCAAACCGGGGAGCTGTTTTTT.

This clone appeared a single time. The chain has TRBV5-8 and TRBJ1-1; D remains unclear. V lost 0 bases, J lost 3 bases, and 0 bases lay in between. CDR1 and CDR2 from the germline V gene are SGHTS and YDEGEE. The CDR3 sequence is 11 residues long. CDR3 bases: TGTGCCAGCAGCTTGGACACTGAAGCTTTCTTT. Translating it yields CASSLDTEAFF.

CDR3 DNA: TGTGCCAGTAGTATGTGGGGCGGCGAGCAGTACTTC. Translating gives CASSMWGGEQYF. This chain joins TRBV19 and TRBJ2-7; possible D gene TRBD1, 5 bases. Trimming took off 3 bases at V and 6 bases at J, with 9 bases between the two ends. Looked up from germline, CDR1 is LNHDA and CDR2 is SQIVND (reference sequence). The CDR3 is 12 residues long. The complete variable domain, with remaining parts taken from reference TRBV19 and TRBJ2-7, reads DGGITQSPKYLFRKEGQNVTLSCEQNLNHDAMYWYRQDPGQGLRLIYYSQIVNDFQKGDIAEGYSVSREKKESFPLTVTSAQKNPTAFYLCASSMWGGEQYFGPGTRLTVT.

This clone was seen a single time. The CDR3 protein is CASRVGQDKYNEQFF. CDR3 DNA sequence: TGTGCCAGCAGAGTGGGACAGGACAAATACAATGAGCAGTTCTTC. The chain recombines TRBV6-1 with TRBJ2-1; TRBD1 aligns across 8 bases. The junction had 8 bases not matched to a gene; V was cut back by 6 bases and J by 4 bases. This CDR3 spans 15 amino acids. Germline V gives CDR1 MNHNS, CDR2 SASEGT.